This TCR beta chain was retrieved from a study of cytomegalovirus exposure and HLA in healthy donors. General study points: The study carried out a later analysis of TCR beta sequences. It associated around 17,000 of them with specific HLA alleles at a false discovery rate of 0.05.

As concerns this clone: Its target is not known.

The study ran its PCR with 60 Vbeta and 13 Jbeta primers. Repertoires were generated with immunoSEQ multiplex PCR, while TCRdb's copy carries only in-frame clones and drops some. Here the sample table reports around 190,000 clones. The sequence derives from a woman in her 30s in good health and CMV-seropositive. Sequencing was performed on PBMCs.

The CDR3, as DNA: TGTGCCAGCAGCGTAGGCCAGGGGTGGCCCGCCGAGCAGTACTTC. This sequence encodes CASSVGQGWPAEQYF. The chain has TRBV9 and TRBJ2-7; weak D call: TRBD1 (6 bases). The CDR3 covers 15 residues. Germline CDR1 SGDLS, CDR2 YYNGEE. V was pared by 0 bases and J by 6 bases, with 16 bases between.